Described below is a single T cell receptor beta chain sequence and its context. Its target is not known. Treatment meaning: oral pan-JAK inhibitor, 5-10 mg twice daily. Starting from PBMCs, sorting isolated CD4+ and CD8+ T cells. The CDR3 spans 15 residues. The trim removed 2 bases at V and 4 bases at J, leaving 6 bases unmatched. The germline V gene encodes CDR1 MNHEY and CDR2 SVGAGI. This sample is drawn from a study of CD8+ T cells in alopecia areata. Study at large: Tofacitinib was taken orally by treated patients, and the dose was 5 to 10 mg twice daily. Study-level results: Scalp clonality and expanded CD8+ clones among the top 100 fell significantly with tofacitinib. There were many expanded lesional clones persisting in scalp and blood during tofacitinib.

In each case, RNA was isolated and then reverse transcribed into cDNA as the sequencing template. This table comes from immunoSEQ multiplex PCR, and its TCRdb copy is limited to in-frame clones, with some not included. The table has about 160,000 clones, 50% to 70% seen once. The chain is built from TRBV6-5 and TRBJ1-2; 8 bases fit TRBD1. The sequence was collected from a human donor with alopecia areata. The sequenced sample was CD4+ T cells sorted from blood, obtained at week 4, from a patient treated with tofacitinib. The CDR3 DNA follows: TGTGCCAGCAGTTACATCGACAGGGGCGGCTATGGCTACACCTTC. Its protein is CASSYIDRGGYGYTF.